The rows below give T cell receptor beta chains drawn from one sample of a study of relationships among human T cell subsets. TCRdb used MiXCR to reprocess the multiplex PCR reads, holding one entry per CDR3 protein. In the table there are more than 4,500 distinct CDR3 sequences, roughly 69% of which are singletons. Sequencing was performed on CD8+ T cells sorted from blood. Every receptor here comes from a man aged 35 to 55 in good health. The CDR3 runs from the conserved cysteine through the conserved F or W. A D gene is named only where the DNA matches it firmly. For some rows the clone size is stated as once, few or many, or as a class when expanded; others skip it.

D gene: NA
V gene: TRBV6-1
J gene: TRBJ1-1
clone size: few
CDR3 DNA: TGTGCCAGCAGTGAAAAAACCTCTGAAGCTTTCTTT
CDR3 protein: CASSEKTSEAFF

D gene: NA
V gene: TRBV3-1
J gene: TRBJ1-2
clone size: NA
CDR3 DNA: TGTGCCAGCAGCCAAGAAGCCCTAGGAGGAATCCCCACGACAGGCTACACCTTC
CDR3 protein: CASSQEALGGIPTTGYTF

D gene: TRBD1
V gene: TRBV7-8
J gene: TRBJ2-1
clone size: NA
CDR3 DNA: TGTGCCAGCAGCTTAGCGGGGACAGTTATTATAAGCTCCTACAATGAGCAGTTCTTC
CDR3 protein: CASSLAGTVIISSYNEQFF

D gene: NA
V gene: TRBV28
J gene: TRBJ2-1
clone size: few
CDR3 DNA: TGTGCCAGCAGTCTAGGCAGCTCCTACAATGAGCAGTCCTTC
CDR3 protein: CASSLGSSYNEQSF

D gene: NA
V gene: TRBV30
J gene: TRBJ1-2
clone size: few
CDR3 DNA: TGTGCCTGGAGTACGGGGCATAATGGCTACACCTTC
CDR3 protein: CAWSTGHNGYTF

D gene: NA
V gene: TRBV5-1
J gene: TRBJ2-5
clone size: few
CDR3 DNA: TGCGCCAGCAGCTTGGAGCTGAAAGCTCAAGAGACCCAGTACTTC
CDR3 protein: CASSLELKAQETQYF

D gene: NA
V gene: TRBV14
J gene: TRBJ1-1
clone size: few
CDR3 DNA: TGTGCCAGCAGCTCAGGGATTCGAAGCGAAGCTTTCTTT
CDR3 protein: CASSSGIRSEAFF

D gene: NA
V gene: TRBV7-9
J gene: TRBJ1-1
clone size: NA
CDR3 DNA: TGTGCCAGCAGCACCTCAGTAAACACTGAAGCTTTCTTT
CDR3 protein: CASSTSVNTEAFF

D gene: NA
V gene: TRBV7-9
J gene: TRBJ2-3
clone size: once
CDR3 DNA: TGTGCCAGCAAGGAGGAGGGTGGCACAGATACGCAGTATTTT
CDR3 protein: CASKEEGGTDTQYF

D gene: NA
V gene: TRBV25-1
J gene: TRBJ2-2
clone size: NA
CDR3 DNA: TGTGCCAGCAGTAGCGGGGAGCTGTTTTTT
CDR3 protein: CASSSGELFF

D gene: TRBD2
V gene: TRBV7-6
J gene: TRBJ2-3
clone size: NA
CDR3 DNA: TGTGCCAGCAGCCCCTGGGATAGCGGGGTGGAAGATACGCAGTATTTT
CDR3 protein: CASSPWDSGVEDTQYF

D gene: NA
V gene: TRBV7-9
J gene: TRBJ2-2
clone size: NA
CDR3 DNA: TGTGCCAGCAGCTTACTAGGGGACACCGGGGAGCTGTTTTTT
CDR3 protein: CASSLLGDTGELFF

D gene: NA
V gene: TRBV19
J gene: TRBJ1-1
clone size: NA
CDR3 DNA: TGTGCCAGTAGTATTGGAAACACTGAAGCTTTCTTT
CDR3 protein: CASSIGNTEAFF

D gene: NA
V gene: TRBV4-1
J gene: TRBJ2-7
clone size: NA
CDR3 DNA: TGCGCCAGCTCCCCTTACCCTAGAAGCTACGAGCAGTACTTC
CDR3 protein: CASSPYPRSYEQYF

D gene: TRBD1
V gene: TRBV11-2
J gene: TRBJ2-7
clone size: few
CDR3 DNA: TGTGCCAGCAGCTTAGCACAGGGGGCTAACGAGCAGTACTTC
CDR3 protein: CASSLAQGANEQYF

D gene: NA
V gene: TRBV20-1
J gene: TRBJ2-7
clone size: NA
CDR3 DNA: TGCAGTGCACTAGAGACCTCCAGACTCTCCCTCTACGAGCAGTACTTC
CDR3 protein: CSALETSRLSLYEQYF

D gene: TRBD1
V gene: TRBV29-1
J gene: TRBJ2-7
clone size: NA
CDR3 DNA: TGCAGCGTTGCCCAATCCGGGACAGGGTTTTACGAGCAGTACTTC
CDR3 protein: CSVAQSGTGFYEQYF

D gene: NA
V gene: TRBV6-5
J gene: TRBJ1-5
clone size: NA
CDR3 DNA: TGTGCCAGCAGTTACTCGATGGCAGGCGGAAATCAGCCCCAGCATTTT
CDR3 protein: CASSYSMAGGNQPQHF

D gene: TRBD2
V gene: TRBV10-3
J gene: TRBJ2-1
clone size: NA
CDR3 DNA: TGTGCCATCAGTCCAGCTAGCGGGGGCTTCGATGAGCAGTTCTTC
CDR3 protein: CAISPASGGFDEQFF

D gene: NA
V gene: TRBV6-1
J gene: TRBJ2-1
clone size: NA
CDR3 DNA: TGTGCCAGCAGATTACATCCTTCCTACAATGAGCAGTTCTTC
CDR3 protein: CASRLHPSYNEQFF

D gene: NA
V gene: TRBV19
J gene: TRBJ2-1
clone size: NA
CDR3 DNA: TGTGCCAGTAGTTTAAGGGGGAGTGATGAGCAGTTCTTC
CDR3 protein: CASSLRGSDEQFF

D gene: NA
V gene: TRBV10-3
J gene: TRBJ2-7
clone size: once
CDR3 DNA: TGTGCCATCAGTGAGGCGGGACTCCTCGACGAGCAGTACTTC
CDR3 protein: CAISEAGLLDEQYF

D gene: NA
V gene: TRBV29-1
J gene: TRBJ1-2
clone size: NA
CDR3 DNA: TGCAGCGTTGGCAGAGATGGCTACACCTTC
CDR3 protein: CSVGRDGYTF

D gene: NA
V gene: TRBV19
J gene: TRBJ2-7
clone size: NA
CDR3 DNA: TGTGCCAGTAGTATAACGCTAGCTTACGAGCAGTACTTC
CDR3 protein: CASSITLAYEQYF

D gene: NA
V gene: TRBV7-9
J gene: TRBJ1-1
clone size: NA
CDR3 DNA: TGTGCCGGCCAGGTGGATACTGAAGCTTTCTTT
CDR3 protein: CAGQVDTEAFF

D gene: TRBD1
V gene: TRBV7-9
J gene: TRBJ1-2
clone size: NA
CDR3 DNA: TGTGCCAGCAGCTTAGAACCCGACAGGGAATATTATGGCTACACCTTC
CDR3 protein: CASSLEPDREYYGYTF

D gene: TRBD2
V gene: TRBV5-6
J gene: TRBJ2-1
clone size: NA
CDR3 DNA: TGTGCCAGCAGCTCCCCAGGGACTAACTACAATGAGCAGTTCTTC
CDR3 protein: CASSSPGTNYNEQFF

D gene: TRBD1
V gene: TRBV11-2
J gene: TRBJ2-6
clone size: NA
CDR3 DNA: TGTGCCAGCAGCTTAGTGGGGACGGCGACAGGGATAGGGGCCAACGTCCTGACTTTC
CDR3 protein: CASSLVGTATGIGANVLTF

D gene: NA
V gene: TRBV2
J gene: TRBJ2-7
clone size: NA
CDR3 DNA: TGTGCCAGCAGGCCTAGTTGGACCTACGAGCAGTACTTC
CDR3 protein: CASRPSWTYEQYF

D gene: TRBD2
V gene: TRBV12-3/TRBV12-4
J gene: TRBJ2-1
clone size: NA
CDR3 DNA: TGTGCCAGCAGTATTCTTAGCGGGAGGGGATCCTACAATGAGCAGTTCTTC
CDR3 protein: CASSILSGRGSYNEQFF

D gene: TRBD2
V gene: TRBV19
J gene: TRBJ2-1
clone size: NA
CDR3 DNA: TGTGCCAGTAGTATAGGTGCTAGCGGTGAGCAGTTCTTC
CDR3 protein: CASSIGASGEQFF

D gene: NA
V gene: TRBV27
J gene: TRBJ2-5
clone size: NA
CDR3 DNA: TGTGCCAGCAGTTTACTGGACAGCCGGGAGACCCAGTACTTC
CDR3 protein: CASSLLDSRETQYF

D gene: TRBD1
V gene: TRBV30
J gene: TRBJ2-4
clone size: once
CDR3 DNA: TGTGCCTGGAGTGACGGGACAGAAAACATTCAGTACTTC
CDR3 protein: CAWSDGTENIQYF

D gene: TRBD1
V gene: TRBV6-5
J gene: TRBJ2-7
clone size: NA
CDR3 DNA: TGCGCCAGCGCAGGACAGGGCGTAGAGCAGTACTTC
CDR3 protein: CASAGQGVEQYF

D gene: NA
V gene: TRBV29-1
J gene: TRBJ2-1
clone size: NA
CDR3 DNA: TGCAGCGCTCCCAACCCCTTCCCGAGCTCCTACAATGAGCAGTTCTTC
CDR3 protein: CSAPNPFPSSYNEQFF

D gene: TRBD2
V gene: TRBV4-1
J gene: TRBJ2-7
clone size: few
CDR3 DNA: TGCGCCAGCAGCCAAGGAATTAGCGGGCCGATCAGATACGAGCAGTACTTC
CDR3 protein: CASSQGISGPIRYEQYF

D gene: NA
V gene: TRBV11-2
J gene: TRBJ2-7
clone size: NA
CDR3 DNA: TGTGCCAGCAGCCCTGGGGAGCTAGTGACTCACTACGAGCAGTACTTC
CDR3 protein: CASSPGELVTHYEQYF

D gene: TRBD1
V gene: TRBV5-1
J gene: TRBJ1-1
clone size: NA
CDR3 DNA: TGCGCCAGCAGGTTGACAGGGGGAGAAGCTTTCTTT
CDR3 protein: CASRLTGGEAFF

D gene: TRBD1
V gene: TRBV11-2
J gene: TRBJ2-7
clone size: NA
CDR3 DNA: TGTGCCAGCAGCTTGCTCGGGACAGGGTACGAGCAGTACTTC
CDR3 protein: CASSLLGTGYEQYF

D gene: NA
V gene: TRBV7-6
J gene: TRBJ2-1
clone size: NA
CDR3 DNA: TGTGCCAGCAGCTTAGAGGGCTGGGAGCAGTTCTTC
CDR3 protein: CASSLEGWEQFF

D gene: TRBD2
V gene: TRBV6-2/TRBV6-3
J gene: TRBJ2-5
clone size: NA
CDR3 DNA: TGTGCCAGCAGTTGGGAGACTAGCGGGAGGACAGAGACCCAGTACTTC
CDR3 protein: CASSWETSGRTETQYF

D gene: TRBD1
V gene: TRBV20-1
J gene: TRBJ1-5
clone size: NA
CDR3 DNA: TGCAGTGCCCTCAGGGGGGGTGGTAATCAGCCCCAGCATTTT
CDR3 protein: CSALRGGGNQPQHF

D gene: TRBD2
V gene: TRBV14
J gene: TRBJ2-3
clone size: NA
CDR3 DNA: TGTGCCAGCAGCCAGGGACTAGCGCTCCCAGATACGCAGTATTTT
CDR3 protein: CASSQGLALPDTQYF

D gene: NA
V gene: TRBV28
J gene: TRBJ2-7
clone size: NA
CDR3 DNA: TGTGCCAGCAGTTGGGAATACGAGCAGTACTTC
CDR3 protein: CASSWEYEQYF

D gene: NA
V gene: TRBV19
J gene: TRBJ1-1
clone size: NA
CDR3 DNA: TGTGCCAGTAGTATACAGGAGAACACTGAAGCTTTCTTT
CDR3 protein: CASSIQENTEAFF